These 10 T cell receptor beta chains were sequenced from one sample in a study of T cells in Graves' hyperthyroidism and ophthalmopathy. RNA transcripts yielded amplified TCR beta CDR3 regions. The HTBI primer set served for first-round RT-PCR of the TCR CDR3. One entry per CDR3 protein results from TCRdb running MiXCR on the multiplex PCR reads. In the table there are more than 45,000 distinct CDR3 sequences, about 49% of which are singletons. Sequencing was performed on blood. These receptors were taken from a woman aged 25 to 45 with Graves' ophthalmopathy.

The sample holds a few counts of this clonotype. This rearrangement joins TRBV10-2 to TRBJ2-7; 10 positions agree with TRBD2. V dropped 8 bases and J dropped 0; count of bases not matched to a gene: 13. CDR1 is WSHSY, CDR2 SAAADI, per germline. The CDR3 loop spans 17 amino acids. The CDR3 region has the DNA TGCGCCAGCCAAGATCGGACTAGCGGTTCAAGCTCCTACGAGCAGTACTTC. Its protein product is CASQDRTSGSSSYEQYF.

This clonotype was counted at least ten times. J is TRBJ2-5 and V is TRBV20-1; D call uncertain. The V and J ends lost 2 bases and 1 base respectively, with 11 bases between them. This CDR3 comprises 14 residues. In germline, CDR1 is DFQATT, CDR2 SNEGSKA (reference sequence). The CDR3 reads CSARMGDAQETQYF. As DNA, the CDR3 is TGCAGTGCTAGAATGGGCGACGCCCAAGAGACCCAGTACTTC.

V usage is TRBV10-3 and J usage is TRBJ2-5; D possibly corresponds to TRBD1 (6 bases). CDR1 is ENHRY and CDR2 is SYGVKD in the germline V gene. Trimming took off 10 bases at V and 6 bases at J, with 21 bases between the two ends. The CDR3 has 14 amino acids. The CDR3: CATTGLQGKKTQYF. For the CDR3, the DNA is TGTGCCACCACCGGGCTCCAGGGGAAGAAGACCCAGTACTTC.

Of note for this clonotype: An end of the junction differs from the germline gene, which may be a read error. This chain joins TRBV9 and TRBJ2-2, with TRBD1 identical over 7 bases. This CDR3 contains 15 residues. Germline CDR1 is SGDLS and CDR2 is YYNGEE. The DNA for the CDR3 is TGTGTCAGCAGCGCTACAGGGGCTCGCACTGGGGAGCTGTTTTTT. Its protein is CVSSATGARTGELFF.

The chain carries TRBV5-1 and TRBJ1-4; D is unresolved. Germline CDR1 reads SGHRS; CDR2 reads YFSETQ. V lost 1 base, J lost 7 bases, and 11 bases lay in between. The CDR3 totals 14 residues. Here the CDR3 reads CASSLTLAGEKLFF. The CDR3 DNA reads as TGCGCCAGCAGCTTGACCTTGGCGGGTGAAAAACTGTTTTTT.

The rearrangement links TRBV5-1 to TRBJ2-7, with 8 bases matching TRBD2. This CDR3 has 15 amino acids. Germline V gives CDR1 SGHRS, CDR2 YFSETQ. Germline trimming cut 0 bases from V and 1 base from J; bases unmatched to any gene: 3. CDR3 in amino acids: CASSLVAGPSYEQYF. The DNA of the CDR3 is TGCGCCAGCAGCTTGGTAGCGGGACCTTCCTACGAGCAGTACTTC.

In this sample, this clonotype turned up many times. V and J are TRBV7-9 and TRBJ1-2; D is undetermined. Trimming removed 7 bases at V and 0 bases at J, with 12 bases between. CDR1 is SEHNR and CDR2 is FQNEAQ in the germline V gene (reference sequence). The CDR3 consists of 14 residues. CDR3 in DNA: TGTGCCAGCATCCCACCGGGAACTAACTATGGCTACACCTTC. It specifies CASIPPGTNYGYTF.

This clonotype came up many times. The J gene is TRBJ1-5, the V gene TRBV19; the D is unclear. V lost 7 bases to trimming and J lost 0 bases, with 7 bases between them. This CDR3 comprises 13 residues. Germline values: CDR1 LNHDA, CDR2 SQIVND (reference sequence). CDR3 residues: CASTSISNQPQHF. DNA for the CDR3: TGTGCCAGTACTTCCATTAGCAATCAGCCCCAGCATTTT.

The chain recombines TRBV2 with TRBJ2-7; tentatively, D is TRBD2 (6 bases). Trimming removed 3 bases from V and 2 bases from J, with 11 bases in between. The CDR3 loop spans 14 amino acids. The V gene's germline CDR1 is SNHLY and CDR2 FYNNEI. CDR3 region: CASSEAGQTYEQYF. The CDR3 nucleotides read TGTGCCAGCAGTGAGGCGGGGCAAACCTACGAGCAGTACTTC.

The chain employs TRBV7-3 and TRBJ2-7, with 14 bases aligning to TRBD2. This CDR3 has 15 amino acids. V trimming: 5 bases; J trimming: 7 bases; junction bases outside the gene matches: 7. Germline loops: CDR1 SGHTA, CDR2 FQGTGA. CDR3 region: CASSPPGLAGEEQYF. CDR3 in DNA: TGTGCCAGCAGCCCCCCGGGACTAGCGGGGGAAGAGCAGTACTTC.